This passage covers 20 T cell receptor beta chains from one sample sequenced in a study of PD-L1 blockade in urothelial cancer. Method: immunoSEQ multiplex PCR; TCRdb's copy keeps in-frame clones and lacks some. The sample lists about 26,000 clones; 75% to 90% were seen once. Sequences were derived from PBMCs, sampled around atezolizumab (anti-PD-L1) treatment. These receptors were taken from a man aged 55-75 years with urothelial cancer.

The rearrangement uses TRBV27 and TRBJ1-1; possible D gene TRBD1, 6 bases. Deletions cut 2 bases from V and 5 bases from J, with 12 bases between. The CDR3 is made up of 14 amino acids. Germline CDR1 and CDR2: MNHEY and SMNVEV (reference sequence). CDR3 nucleotide sequence: TGTGCCAGCAGTTTAGGGCAGGGGTGGACTGAAGCTTTCTTT. This encodes CASSLGQGWTEAFF.

The V and J genes are TRBV7-2 and TRBJ2-3; 7 bases map to TRBD1. The CDR3 sequence is 15 residues long. Germline CDR1 reads SGHTA; CDR2 reads FQGNSA. V trimming: 5 bases; J trimming: 8 bases; junction bases outside the gene matches: 13. CDR3 DNA sequence: TGTGCCAGCAGCACACCCCGACAGGGAGTGGGTACGCAGTATTTT. Translating gives CASSTPRQGVGTQYF.

V is TRBV10-3 and J is TRBJ1-1, with 7 nucleotides matching TRBD1. Per the germline V gene, CDR1 is ENHRY and CDR2 is SYGVKD. The length of the CDR3 is 16 residues. The J segment lost 1 base and the V segment lost 6 bases, leaving 11 bases of the junction unmatched. The CDR3 region has the DNA TGTGCCATCAGCCCGCATCGGGACAGTTCGAACACTGAAGCTTTCTTT. Its translation is CAISPHRDSSNTEAFF.

This sequence joins TRBV9 and TRBJ2-1; 8 nucleotides agree with TRBD2. Trimming cost V 4 bases and J 1 base; bases outside gene matches: 7. The length of the CDR3 is 16 residues. CDR1 SGDLS and CDR2 YYNGEE come from the germline V gene. The CDR3, as DNA: TGTGCCAGCAGCCGGGGGGGCTCGGCGTCCTACAATGAGCAGTTCTTC. As protein: CASSRGGSASYNEQFF. Variable domain in full (rest from reference TRBV9 and TRBJ2-1): DSGVTQTPKHLITATGQRVTLRCSPRSGDLSVYWYQQSLDQGLQFLIQYYNGEERAKGNILERFSAQQFPDLHSELNLSSLELGDSALYFCASSRGGSASYNEQFFGPGTRLTVL.

The chain is built from TRBV5-4 and TRBJ2-7; D is undetermined. Germline lookup yields CDR1 SGHNT and CDR2 YYREEE (reference sequence). The CDR3 covers 13 residues. V lost 2 bases to trimming and J lost 2 bases, with 8 bases between them. In DNA, the CDR3 is TGTGCCAGCAGCTTAACGGGTACCTACGAGCAGTACTTC. Its protein product is CASSLTGTYEQYF.

This rearrangement joins TRBV6-1 to TRBJ1-3; TRBD1 matches at 9 bases. The CDR3 spans 14 residues. Trimming took 8 bases from V and 2 from J; bases not matched to a gene: 4. CDR1 is MNHNS, CDR2 SASEGT, per germline. CDR3 sequence: CASSRDRAGNTIYF. The CDR3 nucleotides are TGTGCCAGCTCGAGGGACAGGGCTGGAAACACCATATATTTT.

The chain couples TRBV29-1 to TRBJ2-5; maybe TRBD2 (5 bases). Germline CDR1 is SQVTM and CDR2 is ANQGSEA. The CDR3 covers 13 residues. Trimming cost V 1 base and J 3 bases, with 9 bases left between them. CDR3 residues: CSVEGSGKETQYF. The CDR3 DNA is TGCAGCGTTGAAGGGTCGGGGAAAGAGACCCAGTACTTC.

Details on this clone: A far larger clone differs by one base, so this is likely a read error. Other DNA sequences in the sample encode the same CDR3. The genes are TRBV5-1 and TRBJ2-7; 7 positions agree with TRBD1. Germline V CDR1 and CDR2: SGHRS, YFSETQ. The V segment lost 4 bases and the J segment 6 bases; nucleotides outside the gene matches: 7. CDR3 size: 13 residues. In DNA form, the CDR3 reads TGCGCCAGCAGCCAACGGACAGGCCGCGAGCAGTACTTC. It translates to CASSQRTGREQYF. The variable domain in full, completed from reference TRBV5-1 and TRBJ2-7, reads KAGVTQTPRYLIKTRGQQVTLSCSPISGHRSVSWYQQTPGQGLQFLFEYFSETQRNKGNFPGRFSGRQFSNSRSEMNVSTLELGDSALYLCASSQRTGREQYFGPGTRLTVT.

The chain employs TRBV6-6 and TRBJ2-1; TRBD2 is a possible D gene (5 bases). Per germline, CDR1 MNHNY and CDR2 SVGAGI (reference sequence). The ends were cut back, 6 bases at V and 5 bases at J, with 14 bases in the middle. The CDR3 totals 14 residues. CDR3 in DNA: TGTGCCAGCAGCCAAATCTGGACTGACAATGAGCAGTTCTTC. It translates to CASSQIWTDNEQFF.

The chain links TRBV23-1 to TRBJ1-2, with D maybe TRBD1 (6 bases). TRBV23-1 is filed as an ORF, its function uncertain. V lost 2 bases and J lost 1, with 23 bases in between. The CDR3 length is 19 residues. The CDR3 protein is CASSQTLKGQNYVNYGYTF. CDR3 bases: TGCGCCAGCAGTCAAACCCTCAAAGGACAGAACTATGTTAACTATGGCTACACCTTC.

V usage is TRBV18 and J usage is TRBJ2-5, with 7 nucleotides matching TRBD1. Germline V gives CDR1 KGHSH, CDR2 LQKENI. This CDR3 contains 16 residues. V was pared by 0 bases and J by 4 bases, with 8 bases of the junction left unmatched. CDR3 protein: CASSPPGQPSLETQYF. CDR3 DNA sequence: TGTGCCAGCTCACCACCGGGACAGCCGTCCTTAGAGACCCAGTACTTC. Looking up the rest from reference TRBV18 and TRBJ2-5 gives the full variable domain: NAGVMQNPRHLVRRRGQEARLRCSPMKGHSHVYWYRQLPEEGLKFMVYLQKENIIDESGMPKERFSAEFPKEGPSILRIQQVVRGDSAAYFCASSPPGQPSLETQYFGPGTRLLVL.

The rearrangement joins TRBV2 to TRBJ1-2; 8 nucleotides agree with TRBD1. With 6 bases clipped from V and 4 bases from J, the junction kept 7 bases outside the gene matches. Germline assignment: CDR1 SNHLY and CDR2 FYNNEI. The CDR3 spans 14 residues. CDR3 region: CASSPGTGFYGYTF. CDR3 nucleotides: TGTGCCAGCAGCCCGGGGACAGGATTCTATGGCTACACCTTC.

The rearrangement uses TRBV7-6 and TRBJ2-3; 7 bases are shared with TRBD2. Germline V CDR1 and CDR2: SGHVS, FNYEAQ. V dropped 5 bases and J dropped 3; count of bases not matched to a gene: 11. The CDR3 is 16 residues long. The CDR3 protein is CASSAWGRAKTDTQYF. Here the CDR3 DNA reads TGTGCCAGCAGCGCCTGGGGGAGGGCAAAGACAGATACGCAGTATTTT.

This clone was recorded once. The CDR3 spells CATSKDREIWGYTF. CDR3 bases: TGTGCCACCAGCAAGGACAGGGAAATATGGGGCTACACCTTC. The chain is built from TRBV15 and TRBJ1-2; 8 bases align to TRBD1. Germline trimming cut 4 bases from V and 8 bases from J; bases unmatched to any gene: 9. CDR3 size: 14 residues. Germline V gene lookup returns CDR1 LNHNV and CDR2 YYDKDF (reference sequence).

This clone was observed a single time. At one end, the junction sequence differs from germline, possibly due to a read error. V usage is TRBV7-7 and J usage is TRBJ2-2; a weak D match, TRBD1 (5 bases). Germline-derived CDR1 and CDR2 are SSHAT and FNYEAQ (reference sequence). The CDR3 length is 13 residues. For the CDR3, the DNA is TGTGCTAGCAGCCCCCGACAGACCGGGGAGCTGTTTTTT. It is translated as CASSPRQTGELFF.

The J gene is TRBJ1-1, the V gene TRBV6-1; possibly TRBD1 for D (6 bases). Germline values: CDR1 MNHNS, CDR2 SASEGT. The length of the CDR3 is 13 residues. Trimming removed 8 bases from V and 4 bases from J, with 14 bases in between. For the CDR3, the DNA is TGTGCCAGCGCCTCGACAGGCGGCACTGAAGCTTTCTTT. This codes for CASASTGGTEAFF.

This clone was detected once. This chain uses TRBV19 with TRBJ2-2, with TRBD2 identical over 9 bases. The germline V gene encodes CDR1 LNHDA and CDR2 SQIVND (reference sequence). J gave up 4 bases and V 6 bases, and 9 bases lay outside the gene matches. The CDR3 length is 16 residues. The CDR3 sequence: CASRLTSGRFTGELFF. CDR3 nucleotide sequence: TGTGCCAGTAGGCTAACTAGCGGGCGTTTCACCGGGGAGCTGTTTTTT.

The V and J genes are TRBV10-3 and TRBJ2-1, with TRBD2 identical over 8 bases. Germline CDR1 ENHRY, CDR2 SYGVKD. The V segment lost 0 bases and the J segment 0 bases; nucleotides outside the gene matches: 1. The CDR3 contains 16 residues. The CDR3 bases are TGTGCCATCAGTGAGTCGACTAGCGCCTCCTACAATGAGCAGTTCTTC. Protein sequence: CAISESTSASYNEQFF.

V is TRBV7-8 and J is TRBJ1-6; D not certain. In germline, CDR1 is SGHVS, CDR2 FQNEAQ. V dropped 2 bases and J dropped 9 bases, with 11 bases sitting between them. The length of the CDR3 is 14 residues. CDR3 nucleotide sequence: TGTGCCAGCAGCTTACGAGGGTCAAGTTCACCCCTCCACTTT. Amino acids: CASSLRGSSSPLHF.

This chain connects TRBV7-3 to TRBJ2-7; 8 bases line up with TRBD2. The CDR3 is 15 amino acids. V trimming: 2 bases; J trimming: 6 bases; junction bases outside the gene matches: 9. Germline lookup yields CDR1 SGHTA and CDR2 FQGTGA. DNA for the CDR3: TGTGCCAGCAGCTTAGGGCCGGGAGGGGTTCGCGAGCAGTACTTC. Protein product: CASSLGPGGVREQYF.